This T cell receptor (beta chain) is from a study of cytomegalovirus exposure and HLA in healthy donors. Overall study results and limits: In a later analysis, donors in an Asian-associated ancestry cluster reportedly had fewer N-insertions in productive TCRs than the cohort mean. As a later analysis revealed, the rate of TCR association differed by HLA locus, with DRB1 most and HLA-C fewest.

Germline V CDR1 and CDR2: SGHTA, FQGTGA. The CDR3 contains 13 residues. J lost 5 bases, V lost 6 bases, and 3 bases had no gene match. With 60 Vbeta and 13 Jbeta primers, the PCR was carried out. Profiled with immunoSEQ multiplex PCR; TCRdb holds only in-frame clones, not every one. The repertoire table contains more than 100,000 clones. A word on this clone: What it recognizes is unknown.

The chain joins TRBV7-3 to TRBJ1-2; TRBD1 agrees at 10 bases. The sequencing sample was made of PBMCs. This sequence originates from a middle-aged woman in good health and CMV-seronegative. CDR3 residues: CASSSGQGYGYTF. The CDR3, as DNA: TGTGCCAGCAGTTCGGGACAGGGGTATGGCTACACCTTC.